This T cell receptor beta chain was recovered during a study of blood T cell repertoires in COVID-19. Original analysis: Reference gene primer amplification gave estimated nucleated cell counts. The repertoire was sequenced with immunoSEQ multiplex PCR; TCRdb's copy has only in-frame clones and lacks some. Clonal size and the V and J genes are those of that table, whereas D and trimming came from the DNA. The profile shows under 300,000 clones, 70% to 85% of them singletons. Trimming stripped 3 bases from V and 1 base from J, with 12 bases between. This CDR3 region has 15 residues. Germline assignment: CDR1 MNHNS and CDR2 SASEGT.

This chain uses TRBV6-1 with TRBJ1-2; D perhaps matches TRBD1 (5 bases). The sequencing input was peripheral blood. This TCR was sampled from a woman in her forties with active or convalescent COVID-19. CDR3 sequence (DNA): TGTGCCAGCAGTGACCGTCCGGGACTTAACTATGGCTACACCTTC. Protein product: CASSDRPGLNYGYTF.